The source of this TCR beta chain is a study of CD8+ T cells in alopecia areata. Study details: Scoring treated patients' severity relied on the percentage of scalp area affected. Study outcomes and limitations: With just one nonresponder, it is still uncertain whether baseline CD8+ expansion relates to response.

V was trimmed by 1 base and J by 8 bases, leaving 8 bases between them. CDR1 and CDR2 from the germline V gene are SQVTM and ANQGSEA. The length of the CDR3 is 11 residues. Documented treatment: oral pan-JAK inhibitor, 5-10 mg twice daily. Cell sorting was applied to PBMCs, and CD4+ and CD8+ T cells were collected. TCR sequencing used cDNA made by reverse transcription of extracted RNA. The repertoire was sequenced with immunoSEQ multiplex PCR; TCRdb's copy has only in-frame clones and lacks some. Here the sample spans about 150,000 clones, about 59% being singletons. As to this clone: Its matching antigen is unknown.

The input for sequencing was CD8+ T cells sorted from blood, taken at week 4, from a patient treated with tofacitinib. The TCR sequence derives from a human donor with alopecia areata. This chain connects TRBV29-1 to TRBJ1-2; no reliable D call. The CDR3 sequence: CSVEAQLGYTF. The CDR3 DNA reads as TGCAGCGTTGAAGCCCAATTGGGCTACACCTTC.